This note documents a single T cell receptor beta chain sequence. What it binds is unknown. These data belong to a study of cytomegalovirus exposure and HLA in healthy donors. Study-level results: In a later analysis, productive TCRs from donors in an Asian-associated ancestry cluster reportedly carried fewer N-insertions than the cohort mean.

Both 60 Vbeta primers and 13 Jbeta primers went into the PCR. This table comes from immunoSEQ multiplex PCR, and its TCRdb copy is limited to in-frame clones, with some not included. The sample contains under 200,000 clones, 75% to 90% of which appear only once. Germline lookup yields CDR1 SQVTM and CDR2 ANQGSEA. The CDR3 loop spans 14 amino acids. Trimming removed 4 bases from V and 4 bases from J; junction bases left unmatched: 4. The rearrangement uses TRBV29-1 and TRBJ2-5; 12 bases fit TRBD2. The sample comprised PBMCs. This receptor was identified in a girl aged 2 to 10 in good health and CMV-seropositive. The CDR3 loop is CSVVPGLAGETQYF. The DNA of the CDR3 is TGCAGCGTTGTCCCGGGACTAGCGGGAGAGACCCAGTACTTC. Variable domain in full (rest from reference TRBV29-1 and TRBJ2-5): SAVISQKPSRDICQRGTSLTIQCQVDSQVTMMFWYRQQPGQSLTLIATANQGSEATYESGFVIDKFPISRPNLTFSTLTVSNMSPEDSSIYLCSVVPGLAGETQYFGPGTRLLVL.